These 32 T cell receptor beta chains share one sample of origin, sequenced in a study of cytomegalovirus exposure and HLA in healthy donors. Both 60 Vbeta primers and 13 Jbeta primers went into the PCR. Method: immunoSEQ multiplex PCR; TCRdb's copy keeps in-frame clones and lacks some. The table shows about 140,000 clones, with roughly 66% occurring only once. Material: PBMCs. Receptors were obtained from an older woman in good health and CMV-seronegative.

The chain is built from TRBV7-3 and TRBJ2-7; 7 bases are a match to TRBD2. This CDR3 region has 16 residues. Germline V gene data show CDR1 as SGHTA and CDR2 as FQGTGA. V was pared by 7 bases and J by 0 bases, with 12 bases of the junction left unmatched. This CDR3 is CASTSNPSGTSYEQYF. CDR3 coding DNA: TGTGCCAGCACCTCTAATCCTAGCGGCACCTCCTACGAGCAGTACTTC.

The chain has TRBV5-6 and TRBJ2-5; 9 bases are a match to TRBD1. The CDR3 runs to 14 residues. Trimming at V came to 4 bases and at J to 4 bases, leaving 5 bases not matched to a gene. CDR1 and CDR2 from the germline V gene are SGHDT and YYEEEE. The CDR3 reads CASSLQGAGETQYF. In nucleotides, the CDR3 is TGTGCCAGCAGCCTACAGGGGGCGGGAGAGACCCAGTACTTC.

This clone was detected once. The rearrangement links TRBV19 to TRBJ2-4; D gene ambiguous. Per the germline V gene, CDR1 is LNHDA and CDR2 is SQIVND (reference sequence). V was pared by 6 bases and J by 0 bases, with 9 bases between. The CDR3 length is 14 residues. This CDR3 is CASSMRLAKNIQYF. In nucleotides, the CDR3 is TGTGCCAGTAGCATGAGGCTAGCCAAAAACATTCAGTACTTC.

V and J are TRBV2 and TRBJ2-1, with TRBD2 matching 9 bases. Germline-derived CDR1 and CDR2 are SNHLY and FYNNEI. The CDR3 extends over 14 amino acids. The ends lost 8 bases at V and 7 bases at J; junction bases unmatched: 9. The CDR3 sequence is CASRGGRAPNEQFF. The CDR3 DNA is TGTGCCAGCCGGGGCGGGAGGGCACCAAATGAGCAGTTCTTC.

The chain has TRBV7-2 and TRBJ2-3; D is ambiguous. The ends were cut back, 5 bases at V and 0 bases at J, with 9 bases in the middle. Germline assignment: CDR1 SGHTA and CDR2 FQGNSA. The CDR3 covers 14 residues. The CDR3: CASSLSDSTDTQYF. The CDR3 nucleotides read TGTGCCAGCAGCCTGTCAGATAGCACAGATACGCAGTATTTT.

This chain connects TRBV28 to TRBJ1-6; no clear D. The CDR3 length is 15 residues. V was pared by 6 bases and J by 10 bases, with 19 bases between. Per the germline V gene, CDR1 is MDHEN and CDR2 is SYDVKM. The CDR3 DNA reads as TGTGCCAGCAGACATTCCGGTGGGGAGCACTCACCCCTCCACTTT. This encodes CASRHSGGEHSPLHF.

The rearrangement links TRBV7-2 to TRBJ1-2; 7 bases line up with TRBD1. The CDR3 sequence is 14 residues long. The V segment lost 1 base and the J segment 5 bases; nucleotides outside the gene matches: 4. Germline CDR1 is SGHTA and CDR2 is FQGNSA. As DNA, the CDR3 is TGTGCCAGCAGCTTAGGGCAGGGGGAATATGGCTACACCTTC. It specifies CASSLGQGEYGYTF.

V gene TRBV9 combines with J gene TRBJ2-3; D uncertain. Trimming cost V 3 bases and J 5 bases, with 7 bases left between them. This CDR3 has 12 residues. Germline V gene data show CDR1 as SGDLS and CDR2 as YYNGEE. The CDR3, as DNA: TGTGCCAGCAGCGCCCAATTAGATACGCAGTATTTT. Translated, it gives CASSAQLDTQYF.

V is TRBV9 and J is TRBJ2-3; TRBD2 agrees at 14 bases. The V gene's germline CDR1 is SGDLS and CDR2 YYNGEE. The CDR3 totals 20 residues. J was trimmed by 5 bases and V by 3 bases; bases with no gene match: 17. CDR3 in amino acids: CASSAETGTSGGRLRDTQYF. For the CDR3, the DNA is TGTGCCAGCAGCGCGGAGACCGGGACTAGCGGGGGCAGGCTTCGAGATACGCAGTATTTT.

This clone has only one observation. V and J are TRBV4-2 and TRBJ2-5, with 8 positions matching TRBD2. The germline CDR1 and CDR2 sequences are LGHNA and YNFKEQ. V was clipped by 0 bases and J by 1 base; unmatched bases: 4. The CDR3 length is 16 residues. The CDR3 loop is CASSQEGLAGQETQYF. CDR3 DNA: TGTGCCAGCAGCCAAGAGGGGCTAGCGGGCCAAGAGACCCAGTACTTC.

This rearrangement joins TRBV9 to TRBJ1-6, with no clear D. V was pared by 4 bases and J by 6 bases, with 23 bases between. Germline values: CDR1 SGDLS, CDR2 YYNGEE. The CDR3 extends over 18 amino acids. DNA for the CDR3: TGTGCCAGCAGCCCCGAGAGGGCGGTTACCGGTGGTAATTCACCCCTCCACTTT. Protein product: CASSPERAVTGGNSPLHF.

This chain connects TRBV4-1 to TRBJ2-1; 12 bases match TRBD2. The germline V gene encodes CDR1 MGHRA and CDR2 YSYEKL. Unmatched junction bases numbered 7, after V lost 1 base and J lost 6 bases. CDR3 length: 17 amino acids. The CDR3 loop reads CASSQVGSSGRANEQFF. CDR3 bases: TGCGCCAGCAGCCAAGTAGGTTCTAGCGGGAGGGCCAATGAGCAGTTCTTC.

This sequence joins TRBV5-1 and TRBJ2-7, with a weak D call TRBD1 (6 bases). Looked up from germline, CDR1 is SGHRS and CDR2 is YFSETQ. With 4 bases removed from V and 1 base from J, the gap between germline ends came to 15 bases. CDR3 size: 15 residues. Here the CDR3 reads CASSLRGWGSYEQYF. As DNA, the CDR3 is TGCGCCAGCAGCCTCAGGGGTTGGGGTTCCTACGAGCAGTACTTC. The full variable domain, rest sourced from reference TRBV5-1 and TRBJ2-7, is KAGVTQTPRYLIKTRGQQVTLSCSPISGHRSVSWYQQTPGQGLQFLFEYFSETQRNKGNFPGRFSGRQFSNSRSEMNVSTLELGDSALYLCASSLRGWGSYEQYFGPGTRLTVT.

The chain recombines TRBV5-1 with TRBJ1-4; 9 bases match TRBD1. The V gene's germline CDR1 is SGHRS and CDR2 YFSETQ. The CDR3 is made up of 14 amino acids. The V segment lost 5 bases and the J segment 4 bases; nucleotides outside the gene matches: 3. The CDR3 DNA reads TGCGCCAGCAGTTGGACAGGGGATAATGAAAAACTGTTTTTT. Encoded protein: CASSWTGDNEKLFF. Full variable domain (rest looked up from reference TRBV5-1 and TRBJ1-4): KAGVTQTPRYLIKTRGQQVTLSCSPISGHRSVSWYQQTPGQGLQFLFEYFSETQRNKGNFPGRFSGRQFSNSRSEMNVSTLELGDSALYLCASSWTGDNEKLFFGSGTQLSVL.

This clone was detected only once. V usage is TRBV2 and J usage is TRBJ1-5; 7 bases map to TRBD1. Germline V CDR1 and CDR2: SNHLY, FYNNEI. Trimming cost V 6 bases and J 5 bases; bases outside gene matches: 7. The CDR3 totals 14 residues. The CDR3: CASSGTGEDQPQHF. In DNA form, the CDR3 reads TGTGCCAGCAGCGGAACAGGGGAAGATCAGCCCCAGCATTTT.

The V gene is TRBV5-8, the J gene TRBJ1-4; 8 nucleotides align to TRBD1. The CDR3 length is 15 residues. Looked up from germline, CDR1 is SGHTS and CDR2 is YDEGEE. V shed 3 bases, J shed 1 base, and the junction held 2 bases outside the gene matches. The DNA for the CDR3 is TGTGCCAGCAGCTCAACAGGGGGAACTAATGAAAAACTGTTTTTT. This translates into CASSSTGGTNEKLFF.

This clone was recorded once. The rearrangement joins TRBV19 to TRBJ1-2; possible D gene TRBD1, 5 bases. There are 12 residues in the CDR3. Trimming removed 6 bases from V and 1 base from J, with 6 bases in between. Germline values: CDR1 LNHDA, CDR2 SQIVND (reference sequence). The CDR3 loop reads CASRQGNYGYTF. The CDR3 coding sequence is TGTGCCAGTAGGCAGGGTAACTATGGCTACACCTTC.

The DNA for the CDR3 is TGTGCCAGCAGCTTGGTGACAGGGGAGGGGTTTTTAGGGACCCAGTACTTC. Translated, it gives CASSLVTGEGFLGTQYF. The J gene is TRBJ2-5, the V gene TRBV5-6; D perhaps matches TRBD1 (8 bases). Germline CDR1 SGHDT, CDR2 YYEEEE. This CDR3 has 17 amino acids. Trimming stripped 0 bases from V and 7 bases from J, with 22 bases between. Full variable domain (rest looked up from reference TRBV5-6 and TRBJ2-5): DAGVTQSPTHLIKTRGQQVTLRCSPKSGHDTVSWYQQALGQGPQFIFQYYEEEERQRGNFPDRFSGHQFPNYSSELNVNALLLGDSALYLCASSLVTGEGFLGTQYFGPGTRLLVL.

The V and J genes are TRBV7-2 and TRBJ1-6, with D possibly matching TRBD1 (6 bases). CDR3 length: 14 residues. Trimming stripped 1 base from V and 11 bases from J, with 12 bases between. Germline lookup yields CDR1 SGHTA and CDR2 FQGNSA. This chain's CDR3 is CASSLVQGSAPLHF. In nucleotides, the CDR3 is TGTGCCAGCAGCTTAGTACAGGGATCTGCACCCCTCCACTTT.

This chain joins TRBV5-8 and TRBJ2-7; no definite D call. The CDR3 spans 17 residues. Per germline, CDR1 SGHTS and CDR2 YDEGEE. Trimming shortened V by 1 base and J by 0 bases, and 17 bases separated the two germline ends. DNA of the CDR3: TGTGCCAGCAGCTTGAAAACGTCTTACCTAAGCTCCTACGAGCAGTACTTC. This encodes CASSLKTSYLSSYEQYF.

In this sample, this clone turned up a few times. V usage is TRBV19 and J usage is TRBJ2-3; the match to TRBD2 covers 14 bases. V lost 3 bases and J lost 7; bases outside the gene matches: 6. The CDR3 totals 16 residues. From germline, CDR1 is LNHDA and CDR2 SQIVND (reference sequence). The CDR3 loop is CASSMTSGGAFHTQYF. DNA for the CDR3: TGTGCCAGTAGTATGACTAGCGGGGGGGCATTTCATACGCAGTATTTT. The full variable domain, completed using reference TRBV19 and TRBJ2-3, is DGGITQSPKYLFRKEGQNVTLSCEQNLNHDAMYWYRQDPGQGLRLIYYSQIVNDFQKGDIAEGYSVSREKKESFPLTVTSAQKNPTAFYLCASSMTSGGAFHTQYFGPGTRLTVL.

The CDR3 sequence: CAIRPDSQETQYF. The CDR3, as DNA: TGTGCCATCAGGCCGGACAGTCAAGAGACCCAGTACTTC. The rearrangement uses TRBV10-3 and TRBJ2-5; D possibly corresponds to TRBD1 (6 bases). The CDR3 is 13 amino acids. Trimming took off 6 bases at V and 2 bases at J, with 10 bases between the two ends. Per germline, CDR1 ENHRY and CDR2 SYGVKD.

This chain links TRBV7-2 with TRBJ2-5; D possibly corresponds to TRBD2 (6 bases). Germline lookup yields CDR1 SGHTA and CDR2 FQGNSA. The V end lost 6 bases, the J end lost 5 bases, and 19 bases lay between the germline ends. CDR3 length equals 15 residues. Here the CDR3 DNA reads TGTGCCAGCAGATCGGCCGGGAGTTCTGGGGAGACCCAGTACTTC. Translation gives CASRSAGSSGETQYF. Looking up the rest from reference TRBV7-2 and TRBJ2-5 gives the full variable domain: GAGVSQSPSNKVTEKGKDVELRCDPISGHTALYWYRQSLGQGLEFLIYFQGNSAPDKSGLPSDRFSAERTGGSVSTLTIQRTQQEDSAVYLCASRSAGSSGETQYFGPGTRLLVL.

V and J are TRBV5-1 and TRBJ2-3; D not resolved. CDR3 length: 13 amino acids. The germline V and J ends were trimmed by 5 bases and 1 base, with 8 bases remaining between them. Germline CDR1 and CDR2: SGHRS and YFSETQ. In DNA, the CDR3 is TGCGCCAGCAGACCCGAGGGCACAGATACGCAGTATTTT. Residues: CASRPEGTDTQYF.

This clone was observed a few times. The V call is TRBV19, the J call TRBJ1-5; a weak D match, TRBD1 (5 bases). The V gene lost 4 bases and the J gene lost 5 bases, with 12 bases spanning the gap. Germline loops: CDR1 LNHDA, CDR2 SQIVND (reference sequence). This CDR3 spans 14 amino acids. In nucleotides, the CDR3 is TGTGCCAGTAGTACCACAGGAGATGATCAGCCCCAGCATTTT. As protein: CASSTTGDDQPQHF.

The chain links TRBV5-1 to TRBJ2-1; 8 bases agree with TRBD1. The junction had 5 bases not matched to a gene; V was cut back by 4 bases and J by 8 bases. CDR1 and CDR2 from the germline V gene are SGHRS and YFSETQ. The CDR3 sequence is 13 residues long. Here the CDR3 DNA reads TGCGCCAGCAGCACCGACAGGGGATATGAGCAGTTCTTC. It translates to CASSTDRGYEQFF. The full variable domain, with the rest looked up from reference TRBV5-1 and TRBJ2-1, is KAGVTQTPRYLIKTRGQQVTLSCSPISGHRSVSWYQQTPGQGLQFLFEYFSETQRNKGNFPGRFSGRQFSNSRSEMNVSTLELGDSALYLCASSTDRGYEQFFGPGTRLTVL.

This chain connects TRBV5-4 to TRBJ2-3, with 11 bases aligning to TRBD2. Trimming at V came to 4 bases and at J to 4 bases, leaving 14 bases not matched to a gene. Germline loops: CDR1 SGHNT, CDR2 YYREEE (reference sequence). The CDR3 runs 18 residues. CDR3 sequence: CASSATSGGPLGADTQYF. CDR3 sequence (DNA): TGTGCCAGCAGCGCCACTAGCGGGGGCCCATTGGGGGCAGATACGCAGTATTTT.

The CDR3 sequence: CASSGLAGGAGELFF. CDR3 nucleotides: TGTGCCAGCAGTGGACTAGCGGGAGGGGCCGGGGAGCTGTTTTTT. The rearrangement uses TRBV6-5 and TRBJ2-2; 15 bases agree with TRBD2. The length of the CDR3 is 15 residues. Trimming cost V 5 bases and J 6 bases; bases outside gene matches: 1. Germline CDR1 MNHEY, CDR2 SVGAGI.

The rearrangement joins TRBV18 to TRBJ2-7; no definite D call. This CDR3 has 12 residues. Germline V gene sequence: CDR1 KGHSH, CDR2 LQKENI. Trimming shortened V by 2 bases and J by 3 bases, and 5 bases separated the two germline ends. CDR3 residues: CASSPADYEQYF. The CDR3 DNA reads as TGTGCCAGCTCACCAGCAGACTACGAGCAGTACTTC.

V and J are TRBV7-3 and TRBJ2-5; TRBD2 aligns across 10 bases. After removal of 4 bases from V and 4 bases from J, the junction contained 12 bases not matched to a gene. From germline, CDR1 is SGHTA and CDR2 FQGTGA. The CDR3 has 17 residues. CDR3 nucleotide sequence: TGTGCCAGCAGCTCCGGGCGTCGAGCGGGGGGGACAGAGACCCAGTACTTC. It codes for CASSSGRRAGGTETQYF.

The sample holds one count of this clone. The chain is built from TRBV9 and TRBJ2-2; D is unclear. Trimming stripped 5 bases from V and 4 bases from J, with 15 bases between. Germline V lookup: CDR1 SGDLS, CDR2 YYNGEE. CDR3 length equals 15 residues. As DNA, the CDR3 is TGTGCCAGCAGTCCTAGGATGGCGAGCACCGGGGAGCTGTTTTTT. It is translated as CASSPRMASTGELFF.

This clone was found a few times. The V and J genes are TRBV7-2 and TRBJ2-7; possible D gene TRBD2, 6 bases. The V and J ends lost 5 bases and 3 bases respectively, with 20 bases between them. The CDR3 has 16 amino acids. Germline loops: CDR1 SGHTA, CDR2 FQGNSA. The CDR3 protein is CASSLGTGRGGYEQYF. The CDR3 DNA reads TGTGCCAGCAGCCTGGGGACCGGCCGGGGAGGCTACGAGCAGTACTTC. The whole variable domain, filled in from reference TRBV7-2 and TRBJ2-7, reads GAGVSQSPSNKVTEKGKDVELRCDPISGHTALYWYRQSLGQGLEFLIYFQGNSAPDKSGLPSDRFSAERTGGSVSTLTIQRTQQEDSAVYLCASSLGTGRGGYEQYFGPGTRLTVT.